This T cell receptor (beta chain) was captured by sequencing in a study of blood T cell repertoires in COVID-19. Turning to the study itself: Sites in the United States, Italy and Spain provided acute and convalescent COVID-19 samples.

Germline V gene data show CDR1 as KGHSH and CDR2 as LQKENI. This CDR3 is 16 amino acids long. V was clipped by 7 bases and J by 6 bases; unmatched bases: 16. Per the authors' pipeline: Estimated nucleated cell counts came from reference gene primer amplification. Sequencing used immunoSEQ multiplex PCR; TCRdb keeps in-frame clones, though not all of them. That table is the source of V, J and clone size, and D and trimming were worked out from the DNA. In the table there are tens of thousands of clones, about 90% of which are singletons. This clonotype originated in a man between 65 and 85 years old with acute or convalescent COVID-19. Input material: peripheral blood. This sequence joins TRBV18 and TRBJ2-3, with 7 bases aligning to TRBD1. The CDR3 sequence is CASFTRTGDPRDTQYF. CDR3 nucleotide sequence: TGTGCCAGCTTCACCAGGACAGGCGACCCACGGGATACGCAGTATTTT.